Described below is a single T cell receptor beta chain sequence and its context. This specimen belongs to a study of cytomegalovirus exposure and HLA in healthy donors. Primers for the PCR totalled 60 Vbeta and 13 Jbeta. Original methodology: The count from a later analysis was some 83 million unique TCR beta chains, some 9.9 million of them shared. Sequenced by immunoSEQ multiplex PCR; TCRdb stores in-frame clones only, minus some. V and J calls and clone size come straight from that table; D and trimming were deduced from the DNA. The sample yields more than 80,000 clones, approximately 74% seen once. V shed 6 bases and J shed 0 bases, with 12 bases lying between them. The length of the CDR3 is 15 residues. Germline V gene sequence: CDR1 MNHEY, CDR2 SVGAGI.

The sequence derives from a female donor in good health and CMV-seropositive. The sequenced sample consisted of PBMCs. V and J are TRBV6-5 and TRBJ2-1, with a tentative D call TRBD1 (6 bases). CDR3 loop: CASRVQGSSYNEQFF. The DNA of the CDR3 is TGTGCCAGCAGGGTACAGGGAAGCTCCTACAATGAGCAGTTCTTC.